This TCR beta chain stems from a study of post-analysis software for immune sequencing data. Study-wide background: Recorded subtypes: relapsing-remitting, secondary progressive, progressive-relapsing; some patients unannotated.

The V gene's germline CDR1 is SGHTA and CDR2 FQGNSA. The CDR3 loop spans 16 amino acids. V shed 1 base and J 1 base; nucleotides not matched to a gene: 3. Concerning this clonotype: The target antigen is unknown.

Study-wide findings and caveats: Elevated frequency relative to controls characterized roughly 5 TRBV segments in patients, TRBV5-6, TRBV5-1 and TRBV20-1 among them. Significantly lower normalized Chao1 diversity was seen in multiple sclerosis patients than in controls.

Unique molecular identifiers had been added to the TCR beta cDNA libraries. A single record per CDR3 protein comes from TCRdb applying MiXCR to the PCR reads. The sample records around 770,000 distinct CDR3 sequences, 46% being singletons. The source material was blood. The gene calls are TRBV7-2 and TRBJ2-1; 8 bases agree with TRBD2. This clonotype was obtained from a girl aged 5-17 years with multiple sclerosis. The CDR3 loop reads CASSLVGTRSYNEQFF. CDR3 bases: TGTGCCAGCAGCTTAGTTGGGACTAGGTCCTACAATGAGCAGTTCTTC.